The sequence of this T cell receptor beta chain was determined in a study of shared clonotypes between healthy human individuals. Using immunoSEQ multiplex PCR, the repertoire was profiled, and TCRdb retains in-frame clones only, with some absent. Here the sample spans fewer than 600,000 clones, roughly three quarters being singletons. Of note for this clone: The junction departs from the called germline gene at one end, perhaps through a read error.

The CDR3 is made up of 14 amino acids. Germline values: CDR1 SGHVS, CDR2 FQNEAQ. The TCR sequence derives from a woman between 35 and 50 years old in good health. Some clones in this sample may be carry-over from other donors' samples. The sequencing input was PBMCs. V and J are TRBV7-8 and TRBJ2-1; D perhaps matches TRBD2 (5 bases). The CDR3 protein is CTSSFGAAYNEQFF. The CDR3 nucleotides are TGTACCAGCAGCTTTGGAGCGGCGTACAATGAGCAGTTCTTC.